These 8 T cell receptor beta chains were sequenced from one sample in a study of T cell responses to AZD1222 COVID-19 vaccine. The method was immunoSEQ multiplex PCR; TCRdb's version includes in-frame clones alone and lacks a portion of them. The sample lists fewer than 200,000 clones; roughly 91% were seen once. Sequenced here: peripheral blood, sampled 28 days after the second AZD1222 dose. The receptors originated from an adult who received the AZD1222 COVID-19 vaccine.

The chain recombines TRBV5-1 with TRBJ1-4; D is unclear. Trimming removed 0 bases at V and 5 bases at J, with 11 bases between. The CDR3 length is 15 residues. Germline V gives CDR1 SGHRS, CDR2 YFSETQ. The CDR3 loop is CASSLGADSNEKLFF. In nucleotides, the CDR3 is TGCGCCAGCAGCTTGGGGGCAGACTCGAATGAAAAACTGTTTTTT.

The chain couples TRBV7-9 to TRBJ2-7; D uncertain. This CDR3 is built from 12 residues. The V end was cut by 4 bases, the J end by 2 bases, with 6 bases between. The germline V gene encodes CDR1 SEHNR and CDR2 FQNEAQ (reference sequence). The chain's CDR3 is CASSSPPYEQYF. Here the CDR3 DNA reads TGTGCCAGCAGCTCCCCCCCCTACGAGCAGTACTTC.

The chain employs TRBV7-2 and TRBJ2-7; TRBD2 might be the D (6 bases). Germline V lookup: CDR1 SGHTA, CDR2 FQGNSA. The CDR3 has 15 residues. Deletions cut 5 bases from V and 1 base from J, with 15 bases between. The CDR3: CASSTPGDWSYEQYF. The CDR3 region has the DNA TGTGCCAGCAGCACGCCGGGGGATTGGTCCTACGAGCAGTACTTC.

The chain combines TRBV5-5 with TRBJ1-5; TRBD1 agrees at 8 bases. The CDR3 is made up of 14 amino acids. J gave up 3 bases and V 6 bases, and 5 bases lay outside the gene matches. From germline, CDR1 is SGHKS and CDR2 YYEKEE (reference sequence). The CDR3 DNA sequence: TGTGCCAGCACCCCGGACAGGGTCAATCAGCCCCAGCATTTT. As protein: CASTPDRVNQPQHF.

CDR3 protein: CASSLGASGSVNEQFF. In nucleotides, the CDR3 is TGTGCCAGCAGCTTAGGGGCTAGCGGGAGTGTCAATGAGCAGTTCTTC. V is TRBV7-3 and J is TRBJ2-1, with TRBD2 identical over 10 bases. From germline, CDR1 is SGHTA and CDR2 FQGTGA. The CDR3 spans 16 residues. With V trimmed by 2 bases and J by 6 bases, 7 bases remained unmatched.

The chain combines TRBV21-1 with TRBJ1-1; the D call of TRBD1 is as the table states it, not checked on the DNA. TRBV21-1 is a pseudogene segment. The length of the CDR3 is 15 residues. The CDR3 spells CASSKVGRMNTEAFF. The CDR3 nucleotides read TGTGCCAGCAGCAAAGTAGGCAGGATGAACACTGAAGCTTTCTTT.

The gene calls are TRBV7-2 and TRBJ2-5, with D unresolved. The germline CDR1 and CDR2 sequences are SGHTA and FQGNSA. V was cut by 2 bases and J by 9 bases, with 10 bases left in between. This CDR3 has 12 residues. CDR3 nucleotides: TGTGCCAGCAGCTTAACGACCGTGTCCCAGTACTTC. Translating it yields CASSLTTVSQYF. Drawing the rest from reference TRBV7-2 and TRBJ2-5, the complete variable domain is GAGVSQSPSNKVTEKGKDVELRCDPISGHTALYWYRQSLGQGLEFLIYFQGNSAPDKSGLPSDRFSAERTGGSVSTLTIQRTQQEDSAVYLCASSLTTVSQYFGPGTRLLVL.

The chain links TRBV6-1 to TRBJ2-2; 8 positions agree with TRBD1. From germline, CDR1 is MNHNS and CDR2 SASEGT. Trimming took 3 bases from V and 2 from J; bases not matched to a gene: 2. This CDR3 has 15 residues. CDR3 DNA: TGTGCCAGCAGTGAGTCAGGGGGCAACACCGGGGAGCTGTTTTTT. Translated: CASSESGGNTGELFF.